A selection of T cell receptor beta chains follows, all from one sample in a study of response to subunit inactivated influenza vaccine. TCRdb reprocessed the RT-PCR reads via MiXCR and lists one record per CDR3 protein. The table includes 550,000 to 600,000 distinct CDR3 sequences, approximately 12% detected once. The sequenced sample was PBMCs from blood, obtained on the day of vaccination. These receptor sequences come from a middle-aged man who received an inactivated influenza vaccine. Both conserved end residues are part of each CDR3.

J: TRBJ1-3; V: TRBV7-2; CDR3: CASSLVGSSGNTIYF
J: TRBJ2-1; V: TRBV11-2; CDR3: CATEEQGSWYSYNEQFF
J: TRBJ2-5; V: TRBV4-2; CDR3: CASSQGLGGGSQETQYF
J: TRBJ2-5; V: TRBV20-1; CDR3: CSAVSSRETQYF
J: TRBJ2-3; V: TRBV4-3; CDR3: CASSQDWMGLAGGNTDTQYF
J: TRBJ1-1; V: TRBV12-3/TRBV12-4; CDR3: CASSTTGVVAFF
J: TRBJ1-6; V: TRBV5-1; CDR3: CASSSNGQGFSYNSPLHF
J: TRBJ2-7; V: TRBV20-1; CDR3: CSARSIAVVLYEQYF
J: TRBJ2-7; V: TRBV27; CDR3: CASSLSGTGVFEQYF
J: TRBJ2-7; V: TRBV21-1; CDR3: CASSKLKPRDEQYF
J: TRBJ2-7; V: TRBV3-1; CDR3: CASGPGGVSYEQYF
J: TRBJ2-4; V: TRBV7-2; CDR3: CASSKTGAGDIQYF
J: TRBJ2-1; V: TRBV15; CDR3: CATSSITSGRDEQFF
J: TRBJ2-1; V: TRBV5-1; CDR3: CASSQGASGGNEQFF
J: TRBJ1-1; V: TRBV3-1; CDR3: CDSSQDRYSEAFF
J: TRBJ2-5; V: TRBV28; CDR3: CASTFDRASRETQYF
J: TRBJ2-7; V: TRBV4-2; CDR3: CASSQDTPGYEQYF
J: TRBJ2-1; V: TRBV7-9; CDR3: CASSTGTVGEQFF
J: TRBJ1-5; V: TRBV6-5; CDR3: CASSYRHWSNQPQHF
J: TRBJ1-5; V: TRBV11-2; CDR3: CASSLDWSQPQHF
J: TRBJ2-2; V: TRBV4-2; CDR3: CASSQGQGGELFF
J: TRBJ2-1; V: TRBV12-3/TRBV12-4; CDR3: CASSFMTANEQFF
J: TRBJ2-7; V: TRBV7-2; CDR3: CASSTGDRTIGQYF
J: TRBJ2-4; V: TRBV10-3; CDR3: CAISHNKNIQYF
J: TRBJ1-1; V: TRBV4-1; CDR3: CASSQSPPRGRNTEAFF
J: TRBJ1-1; V: TRBV5-1; CDR3: CASSTLPGTVNTEAFF
J: TRBJ2-3; V: TRBV7-2; CDR3: CASSLDLRRYTQYF
J: TRBJ2-7; V: TRBV5-1; CDR3: CASSWDRGGNEQYF
J: TRBJ2-1; V: TRBV4-1; CDR3: CASSQGLAGAHSYNEQFF
J: TRBJ1-1; V: TRBV12-3/TRBV12-4; CDR3: CASSLRTGGLSEAFF
J: TRBJ2-7; V: TRBV28; CDR3: CASSLSIQGDEQYF
J: TRBJ2-2; V: TRBV19; CDR3: CASSIYGSGELFF
J: TRBJ2-7; V: TRBV6-5; CDR3: CASSYRKYSYEQYF
J: TRBJ2-7; V: TRBV14; CDR3: CASSQGLAGKYEQYF
J: TRBJ1-2; V: TRBV5-5; CDR3: CASSLELGSVNYGYTF
J: TRBJ2-1; V: TRBV3-1; CDR3: CASSPRGGNEQFF
J: TRBJ2-3; V: TRBV7-9; CDR3: CASSFYLGTDTQYF
J: TRBJ2-7; V: TRBV3-1; CDR3: CASSQESYEQYF
J: TRBJ2-1; V: TRBV13; CDR3: CASSLPRGEQFF
J: TRBJ1-5; V: TRBV20-1; CDR3: CSASEDRSRQPQHF